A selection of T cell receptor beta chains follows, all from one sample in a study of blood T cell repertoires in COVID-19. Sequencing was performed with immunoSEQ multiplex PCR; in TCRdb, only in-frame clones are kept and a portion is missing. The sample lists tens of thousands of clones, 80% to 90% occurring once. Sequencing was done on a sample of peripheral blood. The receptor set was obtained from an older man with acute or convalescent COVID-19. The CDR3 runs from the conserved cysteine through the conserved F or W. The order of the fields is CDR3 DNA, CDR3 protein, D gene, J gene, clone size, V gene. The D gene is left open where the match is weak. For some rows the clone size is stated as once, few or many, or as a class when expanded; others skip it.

CDR3nt: TGTGCCAGCAGCTCCAGGACAGACCTTTATGGCTACACCTTC
CDR3aa: CASSSRTDLYGYTF
d_gene: NA
j_gene: TRBJ1-2
abundance: NA
v_gene: TRBV7-2

CDR3nt: TGTGCCAGCAGTCTCGCAGCAGGGAGGGGCTACACCTTC
CDR3aa: CASSLAAGRGYTF
d_gene: NA
j_gene: TRBJ1-2
abundance: few
v_gene: TRBV27

CDR3nt: TGTGCCAGCAGCTTAGTTTCAGTTGGCTATGGCTACACCTTC
CDR3aa: CASSLVSVGYGYTF
d_gene: NA
j_gene: TRBJ1-2
abundance: NA
v_gene: TRBV7-9

CDR3nt: TGTGCCACCAGTGACCCGGGACAGGGGGCAGATACGCAGTATTTT
CDR3aa: CATSDPGQGADTQYF
d_gene: TRBD1
j_gene: TRBJ2-3
abundance: NA
v_gene: TRBV24-1

CDR3nt: TGTGCCAGCAGCCCAGATGGGGGCCGACCCTACGAGCAGTACTTC
CDR3aa: CASSPDGGRPYEQYF
d_gene: NA
j_gene: TRBJ2-7
abundance: NA
v_gene: TRBV9

CDR3nt: TGTGCCAGTAGTCCGAATAGCGGGGCTGCCTACAATGAGCAGTTCTTC
CDR3aa: CASSPNSGAAYNEQFF
d_gene: TRBD2
j_gene: TRBJ2-1
abundance: NA
v_gene: TRBV19

CDR3nt: TGTGCCAGCAGCGGAGGACAGGGGGCTGGGGTAAAACTGTTTTTT
CDR3aa: CASSGGQGAGVKLFF
d_gene: TRBD1
j_gene: TRBJ1-4
abundance: NA
v_gene: TRBV2

CDR3nt: TGCGCCAGCAGCTTGGATGGGGGGAACTACGAGCAGTACTTC
CDR3aa: CASSLDGGNYEQYF
d_gene: NA
j_gene: TRBJ2-7
abundance: NA
v_gene: TRBV5-1

CDR3nt: TGTGCCAGCAGCTTGGTCAGGGGCTCCTACAATGAGCAGTTCTTC
CDR3aa: CASSLVRGSYNEQFF
d_gene: NA
j_gene: TRBJ2-1
abundance: NA
v_gene: TRBV5-4

CDR3nt: TGTGCCTGGAGTAACCGGGGCAATCAGCCCCAGCATTTT
CDR3aa: CAWSNRGNQPQHF
d_gene: NA
j_gene: TRBJ1-5
abundance: few
v_gene: TRBV30

CDR3nt: TGCGCCAGCAGTCCAACCCCGGGACAGAGCTCCTACGAGCAGTACTTC
CDR3aa: CASSPTPGQSSYEQYF
d_gene: TRBD1
j_gene: TRBJ2-7
abundance: NA
v_gene: TRBV5-1

CDR3nt: TGCAGTGCTTTTTTCCAAGAGCAGTACTTC
CDR3aa: CSAFFQEQYF
d_gene: NA
j_gene: TRBJ2-7
abundance: NA
v_gene: TRBV20-1